These T cell receptor beta chains were read from a single sample in a study of blood T cell repertoires in COVID-19. The table came from immunoSEQ multiplex PCR; TCRdb's copy has only in-frame clones and leaves some out. The table lists roughly 260,000 clones, roughly 87% of them singletons. What was sequenced was peripheral blood. The receptors stem from a woman in her forties or fifties who had recovered from COVID-19. CDR3s include the opening cysteine and the closing phenylalanine or tryptophan. Fields, in order: V gene, clone size, J gene, D gene, CDR3 DNA, CDR3 protein. D genes are given only for firm matches. The size entry is marked missing in some rows and otherwise reads once, few, many or a size class.

V gene: TRBV25-1; clone size: NA; J gene: TRBJ2-7; D gene: NA; CDR3 DNA: TGTGCCAGCAGTTTCACGGGGTTTACCGAGCAGTACTTC; CDR3 protein: CASSFTGFTEQYF
V gene: TRBV6-5; clone size: NA; J gene: TRBJ1-1; D gene: NA; CDR3 DNA: TGTGCCAGCAGTTACGCTCGGTTCGGTCTCCCCACTGAAGCTTTCTTT; CDR3 protein: CASSYARFGLPTEAFF
V gene: TRBV7-9; clone size: many; J gene: TRBJ2-1; D gene: TRBD1; CDR3 DNA: TGTGCCAGCAGCTTAAGGAGGTTCCGGGGGACAGGGGACTACAATGAGCAGTTCTTC; CDR3 protein: CASSLRRFRGTGDYNEQFF
V gene: TRBV5-1; clone size: NA; J gene: TRBJ2-1; D gene: TRBD1; CDR3 DNA: TGCGCCAGCAGCTCACAACAGGGGAACTACAATGAGCAGTTCTTC; CDR3 protein: CASSSQQGNYNEQFF
V gene: TRBV9; clone size: NA; J gene: TRBJ2-1; D gene: TRBD2; CDR3 DNA: TGTGCCAGCAGCCCCGGGGGGGCCGCCTACAATGAGCAGTTCTTC; CDR3 protein: CASSPGGAAYNEQFF
V gene: TRBV28; clone size: NA; J gene: TRBJ1-1; D gene: TRBD1; CDR3 DNA: TGTGCCAGCAGTTCTGGACAGGTGGCCACTGAAGCTTTCTTT; CDR3 protein: CASSSGQVATEAFF
V gene: TRBV28; clone size: NA; J gene: TRBJ1-6; D gene: NA; CDR3 DNA: TGTGCCAGCAGTCCTCAGCCGACAGCCTCCAATAACTTT; CDR3 protein: CASSPQPTASNNF
V gene: TRBV12-5; clone size: NA; J gene: TRBJ2-7; D gene: TRBD2; CDR3 DNA: TGTGCTAGTGCGCTAGCGGGAGATCAGTACTTC; CDR3 protein: CASALAGDQYF
V gene: TRBV11-2; clone size: NA; J gene: TRBJ1-6; D gene: NA; CDR3 DNA: TGTGCCAGCAGCCATAACAGAGTCCACAGCTATAATTCACCCCTCCACTTT; CDR3 protein: CASSHNRVHSYNSPLHF
V gene: TRBV5-1; clone size: NA; J gene: TRBJ1-1; D gene: TRBD1; CDR3 DNA: TGCGCCAGCAGCTTGTACGGGACAGGCCTCTGGGACACTGAAGCTTTCTTT; CDR3 protein: CASSLYGTGLWDTEAFF
V gene: TRBV27; clone size: NA; J gene: TRBJ2-7; D gene: TRBD1; CDR3 DNA: TGTGCCAGCAGTTTTCAAGCCCGGGACAGGTACGAGCAGTACTTC; CDR3 protein: CASSFQARDRYEQYF
V gene: TRBV6-5; clone size: NA; J gene: TRBJ2-7; D gene: NA; CDR3 DNA: TGTGCCAGCACCGGGACACTCTACGAGCAGTACTTC; CDR3 protein: CASTGTLYEQYF
V gene: TRBV27; clone size: NA; J gene: TRBJ1-1; D gene: NA; CDR3 DNA: TGTGCCAGCAGTTTACAGGGTCGCTGGACTGAAGCTTTCTTT; CDR3 protein: CASSLQGRWTEAFF
V gene: TRBV2; clone size: NA; J gene: TRBJ1-1; D gene: TRBD1; CDR3 DNA: TGTGCCAGCAGTGTGCAACAGGGGAGGATCGGGGGCACTGAAGCTTTCTTT; CDR3 protein: CASSVQQGRIGGTEAFF
V gene: TRBV6-5; clone size: NA; J gene: TRBJ2-2; D gene: TRBD2; CDR3 DNA: TGTGCCAGCAGTCCCCGGGAGGTGCCCACCGGGGAGCTGTTTTTT; CDR3 protein: CASSPREVPTGELFF
V gene: TRBV28; clone size: NA; J gene: TRBJ2-1; D gene: TRBD2; CDR3 DNA: TGTGCCAGCAGTCCAATCGGACTAGATGATGAGCAGTTCTTC; CDR3 protein: CASSPIGLDDEQFF